This T cell receptor (beta chain) stems from a study of cytomegalovirus exposure and HLA in healthy donors. Study results and caveats: A missense variant in DCLRE1C was later tied to TCR beta V- and J-gene trimming.

Both 60 Vbeta primers and 13 Jbeta primers went into the PCR. Profiling relied on immunoSEQ multiplex PCR, and the TCRdb table lists in-frame clones only, not all of them. The sample records fewer than 250,000 clones, about 80% being singletons. A note on this clone: Its antigen is still unknown.

Germline CDR1 and CDR2: SQVTM and ANQGSEA. The CDR3 is 14 residues long. Trimming left V 4 bases short and J 7 bases short, with 16 bases between. The TCR was taken from a girl aged 10 to 17 in good health and CMV-seronegative. The sample comprised PBMCs. This sequence joins TRBV29-1 and TRBJ1-4, with D possibly matching TRBD1 (6 bases). Here the CDR3 reads CSVGPNRAREKLFF. DNA of the CDR3: TGCAGCGTTGGCCCCAACAGGGCCCGTGAAAAACTGTTTTTT.